The rows below give T cell receptor beta chains drawn from one sample of a study of CD8+CD57+ T cells in acquired aplastic anemia. Each CDR3 protein is one row after TCRdb ran MiXCR on the reads. Here the sample spans around 150,000 distinct CDR3 sequences, approximately 44% being singletons. The sample was sorted CD4+, CD8+, or CD8+CD57+ T cells (not recorded which) from PBMCs. The source of these receptors is a human donor in good health. Each CDR3 is given with its conserved first and last residue. Each record gives: D gene, clone size, V gene, J gene, CDR3 DNA, CDR3 protein. The D gene is left open where the match is weak. Where a row states a size, it is once, few, many or the class of an expanded clone; other rows omit it.

.	.	TRBV10-3	TRBJ2-1	TGTGCCATCAGTGGAGGCACACCTAACAATGAGCAGTTCTTC	CAISGGTPNNEQFF
.	many	TRBV5-8	TRBJ1-5	TGTGCCAGCAGAAAGGACGGGGTCGGGCCCCAGCATTTT	CASRKDGVGPQHF
TRBD2	.	TRBV29-1	TRBJ2-7	TGCAGCGTTGAGCGGGGGACCCACGAGCAGTACTTC	CSVERGTHEQYF
.	many	TRBV19	TRBJ2-7	TGTGCCAGTAGCACCCCCGGGCGAAGCTCCTACGAGCAGTACTTC	CASSTPGRSSYEQYF
.	many	TRBV20-1	TRBJ2-1	TGCAGTGCTAGCGGGCGGGGCAATGAGCAGTTCTTC	CSASGRGNEQFF
TRBD2	.	TRBV20-1	TRBJ2-3	TGCAGTGCTGGGGGTCAGCGGGAGTTGGATACGCAGTATTTT	CSAGGQRELDTQYF
TRBD1	many	TRBV29-1	TRBJ2-7	TGCAGCGTTGAAGTGGGAGACAGGGGATACGAGCAGTACTTC	CSVEVGDRGYEQYF
TRBD1	.	TRBV28	TRBJ2-5	TGTGCCAGTGCAACAGGGGGCGCTCTGAAGGAGACCCAGTACTTC	CASATGGALKETQYF
TRBD2	.	TRBV3-1	TRBJ2-3	TGTGCCAGCAGTGTAATGACTAGCGGGTACAATGAGCAGTATTTT	CASSVMTSGYNEQYF
TRBD2	.	TRBV20-1	TRBJ2-5	TGCAGCGGGGGGGTGTCCGAGACCCAGTACTTC	CSGGVSETQYF
.	once	TRBV2	TRBJ1-2	TGTGCCAGGGGGGTCTCACAGGGATACTATGGCTACACCTTC	CARGVSQGYYGYTF
.	many	TRBV24-1	TRBJ2-3	TGTGCCACCAGTGCCGGTAGCACAGATACGCAGTATTTT	CATSAGSTDTQYF
.	.	TRBV24-1	TRBJ2-7	TGTGCCACCAGTGACCCGGGGTGGGGGGCCGAGTACGAGCAGTACTTC	CATSDPGWGAEYEQYF
TRBD1	many	TRBV5-4	TRBJ1-6	TGTGCCAGCAGCTCGGGGACAGGGGGCTGGTATAATTCACCCCTCCACTTT	CASSSGTGGWYNSPLHF
.	few	TRBV30	TRBJ1-1	TGTGCCTGGAGTGGAGCCGAAGGGGGACAGAACACTGAAGCTTTCTTT	CAWSGAEGGQNTEAFF
TRBD1	many	TRBV24-1	TRBJ1-1	TGTGCCACCAGTGATAATTCGGGTTCGGCAGGGGGTGAAGCTTTCTTT	CATSDNSGSAGGEAFF
TRBD1	.	TRBV5-1	TRBJ1-2	TGCGCCAGCAGCTTAACGTCAGGGGGCCTATATGGCTACACCTTC	CASSLTSGGLYGYTF